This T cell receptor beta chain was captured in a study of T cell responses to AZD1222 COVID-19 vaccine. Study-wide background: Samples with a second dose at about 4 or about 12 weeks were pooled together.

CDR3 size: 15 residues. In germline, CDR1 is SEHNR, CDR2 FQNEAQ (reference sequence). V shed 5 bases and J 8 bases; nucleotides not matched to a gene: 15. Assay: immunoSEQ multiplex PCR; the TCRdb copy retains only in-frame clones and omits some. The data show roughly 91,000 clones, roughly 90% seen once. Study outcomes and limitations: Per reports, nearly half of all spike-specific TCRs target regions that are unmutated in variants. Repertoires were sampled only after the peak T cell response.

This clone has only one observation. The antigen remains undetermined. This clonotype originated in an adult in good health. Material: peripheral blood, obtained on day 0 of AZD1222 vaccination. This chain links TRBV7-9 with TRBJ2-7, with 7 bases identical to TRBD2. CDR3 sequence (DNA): TGTGCCAGCAGCCAGGGACTAAGGGATCAACTAAAGCAGTACTTC. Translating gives CASSQGLRDQLKQYF.